Below, one T cell receptor (beta chain) is given with its context. Its cognate antigen is unknown. The V gene end was trimmed by 5 bases and the J gene end by 5 bases; junction bases not matched to a gene: 7. The CDR3 runs 14 residues. The V gene's germline CDR1 is KGHSH and CDR2 LQKENI. Documented treatment: oral pan-JAK inhibitor, 5-10 mg twice daily. The data are from a study of CD8+ T cells in alopecia areata. On the study more broadly: Severity scores in treated patients reflected the percentage of scalp affected.

Whole-study results and caveats: Many of the expanded lesional clones endured in scalp and blood while on tofacitinib. Normal scalp had lower clonality than lesional scalp, with alopecia totalis/universalis lesions showing this most strongly. Scalp clonality dropped significantly under tofacitinib, as did expanded CD8+ top-100 clones.

cDNA serving as the sequencing template came from extracted, reverse transcribed RNA. Profiling relied on immunoSEQ multiplex PCR, and the TCRdb table lists in-frame clones only, not all of them. The table records about 87,000 clones, about two thirds of them present only once. The TCR was taken from a human donor with alopecia areata. This chain links TRBV18 with TRBJ2-7; 9 nucleotides line up with TRBD2. Sequencing was performed on CD8+ T cells sorted from blood, taken around week 42, from a patient treated with tofacitinib. The CDR3 here is CASSLRRGGNEQYF. CDR3 DNA: TGTGCCAGCTCATTGCGGCGGGGGGGTAACGAGCAGTACTTC.